Listed below are T cell receptor beta chains from one sample, sequenced in a study of cytomegalovirus exposure and HLA in healthy donors. Assay used: immunoSEQ multiplex PCR; TCRdb lists only in-frame clones, some missing. Its table lists 50,000 to 75,000 clones. The sample was PBMCs. The receptors originated from a woman under 30 in good health and CMV-seronegative. CDR3s include the opening cysteine and the closing phenylalanine or tryptophan. The order of the fields is J gene, V gene, D gene, CDR3 DNA, CDR3 protein. D genes are given only for firm matches.

j_gene: TRBJ2-1; v_gene: TRBV9; d_gene: .; CDR3nt: TGTGCCAGCACGTCCAGTATTAACTCCTACAATGAGCAGTTCTTC; CDR3aa: CASTSSINSYNEQFF
j_gene: TRBJ1-1; v_gene: TRBV6-1; d_gene: .; CDR3nt: TGTGCCAGCAGTGAAGCGCTGGAGACTGAAGCTTTCTTT; CDR3aa: CASSEALETEAFF
j_gene: TRBJ2-3; v_gene: TRBV10-3; d_gene: TRBD2; CDR3nt: TGTGCCTCTACCGGGACTAGTGCGGGGACAGATACGCAGTATTTT; CDR3aa: CASTGTSAGTDTQYF
j_gene: TRBJ2-3; v_gene: TRBV7-7; d_gene: .; CDR3nt: TGTGCCAGCAGCCACCCGGGTGGGGATACGCAGTATTTT; CDR3aa: CASSHPGGDTQYF
j_gene: TRBJ1-6; v_gene: TRBV6-1; d_gene: .; CDR3nt: TGTGCCAGCAGACCGACAGGTCCTCCGGTGGGTCCCCTCCACTTT; CDR3aa: CASRPTGPPVGPLHF
j_gene: TRBJ1-5; v_gene: TRBV7-2; d_gene: .; CDR3nt: TGTGCCAGCAGCTTTGGGCAGGGCAGCAGTCAGCCCCAGCATTTT; CDR3aa: CASSFGQGSSQPQHF
j_gene: TRBJ2-7; v_gene: TRBV6-1; d_gene: TRBD1; CDR3nt: TGTGCCAGCAGTGCCCGGGGGACAGGGAGAGGCTACGAGCAGTACTTC; CDR3aa: CASSARGTGRGYEQYF
j_gene: TRBJ1-6; v_gene: TRBV15; d_gene: .; CDR3nt: TGTGCCACCAGCAGGGCAGGGAACAATTCACCCCTCCACTTT; CDR3aa: CATSRAGNNSPLHF
j_gene: TRBJ1-6; v_gene: TRBV30; d_gene: .; CDR3nt: TGTGCCATACAGGAAAGCTCCTATAATTCACCCCTCCACTTT; CDR3aa: CAIQESSYNSPLHF
j_gene: TRBJ2-3; v_gene: TRBV5-1; d_gene: .; CDR3nt: TGCGCCAGCAGCTTGCGGTTTAGCGCAGATACGCAGTATTTT; CDR3aa: CASSLRFSADTQYF
j_gene: TRBJ2-3; v_gene: TRBV6-1; d_gene: TRBD1; CDR3nt: TGTGCCAGCAGTGCAGGGGGCTTCTACACAGATACGCAGTATTTT; CDR3aa: CASSAGGFYTDTQYF
j_gene: TRBJ2-2; v_gene: TRBV6-1; d_gene: .; CDR3nt: TGTGCCAGCAGTGTTGCGATCGGGGTCCCGTCCATGGAGCTGTTTTTT; CDR3aa: CASSVAIGVPSMELFF
j_gene: TRBJ2-3; v_gene: TRBV7-6; d_gene: TRBD2; CDR3nt: TGTGCCAGCAGCTTGGGCGGGAGGGGCACAGATACGCAGTATTTT; CDR3aa: CASSLGGRGTDTQYF
j_gene: TRBJ2-7; v_gene: TRBV2; d_gene: .; CDR3nt: TGTGCCAGCAGTCCTCTTACAGGGCTCGAGCAGTACTTC; CDR3aa: CASSPLTGLEQYF
j_gene: TRBJ2-6; v_gene: TRBV10-1; d_gene: TRBD1; CDR3nt: TGCGCCAGCAGTAAAGGGGGCCCCCATTCTGGGGCCAACGTCCTGACTTTC; CDR3aa: CASSKGGPHSGANVLTF
j_gene: TRBJ1-1; v_gene: TRBV29-1; d_gene: TRBD1; CDR3nt: TGCAGCGTTGCAGGGGGTCTTACCACTGAAGCTTTCTTT; CDR3aa: CSVAGGLTTEAFF
j_gene: TRBJ1-4; v_gene: TRBV5-1; d_gene: .; CDR3nt: TGCGCCAGCAGCTTGATACCAGATACTAATGAAAAACTGTTTTTT; CDR3aa: CASSLIPDTNEKLFF
j_gene: TRBJ2-1; v_gene: TRBV19; d_gene: .; CDR3nt: TGTGCCAGTAGTCTTGGTTTGGCGGGATGGGTCAATGAGCAGTTCTTC; CDR3aa: CASSLGLAGWVNEQFF
j_gene: TRBJ2-1; v_gene: TRBV6-5; d_gene: TRBD2; CDR3nt: TGTGCCAGCAGTGGGGCGGGGGGGAACAATGAGCAGTTCTTC; CDR3aa: CASSGAGGNNEQFF
j_gene: TRBJ1-2; v_gene: TRBV6-1; d_gene: TRBD1; CDR3nt: TGTGCCAGCAGTGAAGGTCAGGGGGCGGAAGGCTACACCTTC; CDR3aa: CASSEGQGAEGYTF
j_gene: TRBJ1-1; v_gene: TRBV5-1; d_gene: TRBD1; CDR3nt: TGCGCCAGCAGCCCCCACGACAGGGAGAACACTGAAGCTTTCTTT; CDR3aa: CASSPHDRENTEAFF
j_gene: TRBJ2-7; v_gene: TRBV11-2; d_gene: TRBD1; CDR3nt: TGTGCCAGCAGCCACAGGGGGCAGAACGAGCAGTACTTC; CDR3aa: CASSHRGQNEQYF
j_gene: TRBJ2-7; v_gene: TRBV19; d_gene: TRBD2; CDR3nt: TGTGCCAGTGGAGCGGGAGCCTACGAGCAGTACTTC; CDR3aa: CASGAGAYEQYF
j_gene: TRBJ1-1; v_gene: TRBV18; d_gene: .; CDR3nt: TGTGCCAGCTCACCAGAGACAGGTTTCACTGAAGCTTTCTTT; CDR3aa: CASSPETGFTEAFF
j_gene: TRBJ1-2; v_gene: TRBV19; d_gene: TRBD1; CDR3nt: TGTGCCAGTACCCCCGGACAGGGGCGTCCCTTCTATGGCTACACCTTC; CDR3aa: CASTPGQGRPFYGYTF
j_gene: TRBJ1-2; v_gene: TRBV18; d_gene: .; CDR3nt: TGTGCCAGCTCGCCGCTAGCAGATTTTAACTATGGCTACACCTTC; CDR3aa: CASSPLADFNYGYTF
j_gene: TRBJ2-7; v_gene: TRBV18; d_gene: .; CDR3nt: TGTGCCAGCTCACCACTGAGCGCCTACGAGCAGTACTTC; CDR3aa: CASSPLSAYEQYF
j_gene: TRBJ1-6; v_gene: TRBV7-8; d_gene: .; CDR3nt: TGTGCCAGCAGCTTAGGGCAGGGGTCGAACTGGGGATCACCCCTCCACTTT; CDR3aa: CASSLGQGSNWGSPLHF
j_gene: TRBJ2-7; v_gene: TRBV9; d_gene: .; CDR3nt: TGTGCCAGCAGCGCGTACTCAAGCTACGAGCAGTACTTC; CDR3aa: CASSAYSSYEQYF
j_gene: TRBJ2-2; v_gene: TRBV11-3; d_gene: .; CDR3nt: TGTGCCAGCAGCCCGCTGAGCGGAGTCAACACCGGGGAGCTGTTTTTT; CDR3aa: CASSPLSGVNTGELFF
j_gene: TRBJ2-1; v_gene: TRBV5-1; d_gene: .; CDR3nt: TGCGCCAGCAGCTTGGGCGGGCTCGGTAGGAATGAGCAGTTCTTC; CDR3aa: CASSLGGLGRNEQFF